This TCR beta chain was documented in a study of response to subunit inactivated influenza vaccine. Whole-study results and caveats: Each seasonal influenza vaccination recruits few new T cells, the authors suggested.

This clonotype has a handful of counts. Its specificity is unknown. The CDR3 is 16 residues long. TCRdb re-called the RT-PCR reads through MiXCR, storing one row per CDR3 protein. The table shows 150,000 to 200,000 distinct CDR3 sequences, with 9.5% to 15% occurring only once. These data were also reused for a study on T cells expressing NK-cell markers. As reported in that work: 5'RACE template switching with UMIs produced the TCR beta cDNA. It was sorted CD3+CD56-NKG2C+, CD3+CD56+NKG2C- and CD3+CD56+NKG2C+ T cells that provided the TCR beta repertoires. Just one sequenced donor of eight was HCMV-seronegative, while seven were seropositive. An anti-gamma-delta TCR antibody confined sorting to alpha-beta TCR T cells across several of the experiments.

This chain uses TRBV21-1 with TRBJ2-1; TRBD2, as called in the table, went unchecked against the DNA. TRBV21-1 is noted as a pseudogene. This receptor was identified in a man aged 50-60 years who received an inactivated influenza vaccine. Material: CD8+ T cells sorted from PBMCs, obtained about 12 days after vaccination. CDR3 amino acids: CASSWDPTSTGDGQFF. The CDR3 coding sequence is TGTGCCAGCAGCTGGGACCCGACTAGCACGGGGGATGGGCAGTTCTTC.